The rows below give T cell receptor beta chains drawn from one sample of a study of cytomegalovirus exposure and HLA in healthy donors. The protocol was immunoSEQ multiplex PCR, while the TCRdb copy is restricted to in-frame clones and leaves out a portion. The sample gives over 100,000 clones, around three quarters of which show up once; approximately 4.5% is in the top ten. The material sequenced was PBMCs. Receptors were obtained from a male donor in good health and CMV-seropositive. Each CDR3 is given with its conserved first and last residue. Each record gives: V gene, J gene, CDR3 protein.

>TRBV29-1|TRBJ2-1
CSGGLGALGNEQFF
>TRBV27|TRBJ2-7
CASSTRDREYVEQYF
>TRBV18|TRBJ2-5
CASSPRGLRQETQYF
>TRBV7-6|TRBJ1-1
CASSGDRYQGEAFF
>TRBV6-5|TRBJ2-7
CAGRTRRLYEQYF
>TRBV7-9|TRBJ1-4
CSSSQPWGQANEKLFF
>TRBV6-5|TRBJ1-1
CASSLFTEAFF
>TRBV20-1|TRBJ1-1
CSARLATQAFF
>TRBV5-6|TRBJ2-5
CASSLVAQETQYF
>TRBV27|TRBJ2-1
CASSPLQGGEQFF